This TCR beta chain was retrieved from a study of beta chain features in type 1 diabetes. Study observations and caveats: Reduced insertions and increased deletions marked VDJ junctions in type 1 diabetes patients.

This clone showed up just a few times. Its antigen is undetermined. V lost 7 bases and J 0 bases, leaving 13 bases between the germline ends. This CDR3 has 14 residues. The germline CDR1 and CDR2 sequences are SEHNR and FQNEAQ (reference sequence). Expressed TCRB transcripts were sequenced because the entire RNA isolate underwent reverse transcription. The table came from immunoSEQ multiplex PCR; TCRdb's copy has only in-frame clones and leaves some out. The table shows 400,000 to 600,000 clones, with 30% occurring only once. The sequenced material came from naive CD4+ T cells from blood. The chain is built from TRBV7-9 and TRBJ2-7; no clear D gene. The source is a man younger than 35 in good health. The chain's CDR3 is CASTALFSSYEQYF. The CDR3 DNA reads TGTGCCAGCACCGCCCTGTTCAGCTCCTACGAGCAGTACTTC.